This T cell receptor (beta chain) was identified during a study of T cell responses to AZD1222 COVID-19 vaccine. Germline values: CDR1 MNHEY, CDR2 SVGAGI. The CDR3 loop spans 13 amino acids. V was clipped by 7 bases and J by 2 bases, with 9 bases between them. TCRdb's copy holds only in-frame clones and misses some; the assay was immunoSEQ multiplex PCR. The table for this sample gives over 140,000 clones. Study-wide points: Just five to seven people given AZD1222 tested seropositive at baseline. Spike-specific TCR breadth and depth grew following two AZD1222 doses. Clonal diversity may have been underestimated, and the donors were mostly white British, with more females than males. Reports say nearly half of spike-specific TCRs go after unmutated variant regions.

With respect to this clone: Its antigen is not identified.

Material: peripheral blood. The chain uses TRBV6-5 and TRBJ1-3; D perhaps matches TRBD1 (6 bases). The TCR originated in an adult in good health. Here the CDR3 reads CASKAGAGNTIYF. The CDR3 bases are TGTGCCAGCAAGGCAGGGGCTGGAAACACCATATATTTT.